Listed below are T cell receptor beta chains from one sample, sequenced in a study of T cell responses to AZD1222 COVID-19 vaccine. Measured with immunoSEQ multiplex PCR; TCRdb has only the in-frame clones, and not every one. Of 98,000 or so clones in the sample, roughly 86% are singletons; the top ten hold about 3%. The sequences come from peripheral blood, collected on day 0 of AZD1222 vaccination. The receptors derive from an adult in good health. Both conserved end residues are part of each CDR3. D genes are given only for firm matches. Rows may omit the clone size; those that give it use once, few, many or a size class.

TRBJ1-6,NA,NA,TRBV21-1,TGTGCCAGCACCCCCCGGGCAGGGGGGATGGCAGTATTGTATAATTCACCCCTCCACTTT,CASTPRAGGMAVLYNSPLHF
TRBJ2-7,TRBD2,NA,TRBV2,TGTGCCAGCAGACCGAGCGGGGGGCGTTTCGAGCAGTACTTC,CASRPSGGRFEQYF
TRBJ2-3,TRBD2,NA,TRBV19,TGTGCCAGTAGTATAGGAAAGCGGGGGAGCACAGATACGCAGTATTTT,CASSIGKRGSTDTQYF
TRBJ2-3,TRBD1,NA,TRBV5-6,TGTGCCAGCAGCTTGGGAGGGACAGTCACCGATACGCAGTATTTT,CASSLGGTVTDTQYF
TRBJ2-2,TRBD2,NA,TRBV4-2,TGTGCCAGCAGCCACCCTTATTCGGGACGGGGGGTCGACACCGGGGAGCTGTTTTTT,CASSHPYSGRGVDTGELFF
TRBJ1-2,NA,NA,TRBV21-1,TGTGCCAGCAGCAAAGCGCTTCGGGGGGAATATCATCCTACGGACCGACGTAACTATGGCTACACCTTC,CASSKALRGEYHPTDRRNYGYTF
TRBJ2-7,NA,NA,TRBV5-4,TGTGCCAGCAGCCGCGATCCCCCTGGGACATTAGTCTACGAGCAGTACTTC,CASSRDPPGTLVYEQYF
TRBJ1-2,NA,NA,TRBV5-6,TGTGCCAGCAGCTACCTCGGGGCTACAGGGAGCCTTGGCTACACCTTC,CASSYLGATGSLGYTF
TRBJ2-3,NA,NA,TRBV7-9,TGTGCCAGCAGCTTAGTTCGGGGGTCGGGGATAGATACGCAGTATTTT,CASSLVRGSGIDTQYF
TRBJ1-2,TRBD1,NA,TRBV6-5,TGTGCCAGCAGTTACGGCCCCTCGACAGGGATACGGGGCTACACCTTC,CASSYGPSTGIRGYTF
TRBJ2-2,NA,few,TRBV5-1,TGCGCCAGCAGCTTGGGACAGACCGCGAACACCGGGGAGCTGTTTTTT,CASSLGQTANTGELFF
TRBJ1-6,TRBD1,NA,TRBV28,TGTGCCAGCAGCAGACGCGACAGGGGGCTAGCTTATAATTCACCCCTCCACTTT,CASSRRDRGLAYNSPLHF
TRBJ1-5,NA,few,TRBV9,TGTGCCAGCAGCCTGACCCATCAGGTCCTACAGCCCCAGCATTTT,CASSLTHQVLQPQHF
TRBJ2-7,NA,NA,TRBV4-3,TGCGCCAGCAGCCAAGACATCACAGACAACTACGAGCAGTACTTC,CASSQDITDNYEQYF
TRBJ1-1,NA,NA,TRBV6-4,TGTGCCAGCAGTGACTCGGACAGAAACACTGAAGCTTTCTTT,CASSDSDRNTEAFF
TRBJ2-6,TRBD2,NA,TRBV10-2,TGCGCCAGCAGGCGGGGGGCCGGGGCCAACGTCCTGACTTTC,CASRRGAGANVLTF
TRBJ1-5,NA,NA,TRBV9,TGTGCCAGCAGCGGGGAAACCAGGGGTCAGCCCCAGCATTTT,CASSGETRGQPQHF
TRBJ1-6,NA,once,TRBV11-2,TGTGCCAGCAGCATCGGCGTTTTGTGGCCCCTCCACTTT,CASSIGVLWPLHF
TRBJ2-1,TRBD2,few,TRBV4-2,TGTGCCAGCAGCCTTTCGGGCGGGGGTGATAATGAGCAGTTCTTC,CASSLSGGGDNEQFF
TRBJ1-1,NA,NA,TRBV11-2,TGTGCCAGCAGCTTACTGGAAGTGGGGGGTACTGAAGCTTTCTTT,CASSLLEVGGTEAFF